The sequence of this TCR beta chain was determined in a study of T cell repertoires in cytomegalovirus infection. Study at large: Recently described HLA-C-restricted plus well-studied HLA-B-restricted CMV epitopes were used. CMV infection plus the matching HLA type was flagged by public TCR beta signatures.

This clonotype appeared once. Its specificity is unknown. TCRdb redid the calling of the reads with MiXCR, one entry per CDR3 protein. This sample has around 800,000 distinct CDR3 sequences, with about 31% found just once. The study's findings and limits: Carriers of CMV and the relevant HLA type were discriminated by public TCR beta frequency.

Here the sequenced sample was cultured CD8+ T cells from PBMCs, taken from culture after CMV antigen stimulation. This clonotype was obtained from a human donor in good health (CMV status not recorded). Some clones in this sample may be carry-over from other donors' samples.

The CDR3: CSARAGQGNQPQHF. As DNA, the CDR3 is TGCAGTGCTAGAGCGGGACAGGGCAATCAGCCCCAGCATTTT. V gene TRBV20-1 combines with J gene TRBJ1-5; 8 positions agree with TRBD1. The CDR3 length is 14 residues. Germline V gene data show CDR1 as DFQATT and CDR2 as SNEGSKA (reference sequence). The V segment lost 1 base and the J segment 2 bases; nucleotides outside the gene matches: 1.